These T cell receptor beta chains were read from a single sample in a study of shared clonotypes between healthy human individuals. Measured with immunoSEQ multiplex PCR; TCRdb has only the in-frame clones, and not every one. The repertoire holds around 560,000 clones, with about 95% as singletons. Sequencing was carried out using naive CD8+ T cells sorted from blood. These receptors came from a woman in her twenties or thirties in good health. CDR3s include the opening cysteine and the closing phenylalanine or tryptophan. Each record gives: D gene, J gene, V gene, clone size, CDR3 DNA, CDR3 protein. The D gene is left open where the match is weak. Size values are once, few and many counts, or a class for expanded clones, and some rows have none.

d_gene: NA; j_gene: TRBJ1-2; v_gene: TRBV2; abundance: NA; CDR3nt: TGTGCCAGCAGCCCTTGGGACGGGGGCCTTTATGGCTACACCTTC; CDR3aa: CASSPWDGGLYGYTF
d_gene: NA; j_gene: TRBJ2-1; v_gene: TRBV6-1; abundance: NA; CDR3nt: TGTGCCAGCAGTACACCGTACAATGAGCAGTTCTTC; CDR3aa: CASSTPYNEQFF
d_gene: TRBD1; j_gene: TRBJ1-2; v_gene: TRBV6-5; abundance: NA; CDR3nt: TGTGCCAGCAGTCCCACCGGGACAGGGGACGGCTACACCTTC; CDR3aa: CASSPTGTGDGYTF
d_gene: NA; j_gene: TRBJ1-1; v_gene: TRBV6-1; abundance: NA; CDR3nt: TGTGCCAGCAGTGACGCACCGGGGGCCTACACTGAAGCTTTCTTT; CDR3aa: CASSDAPGAYTEAFF
d_gene: NA; j_gene: TRBJ1-5; v_gene: TRBV27; abundance: NA; CDR3nt: TGTGCCAGCAGAAAGGTTGGGGGGTCGAACAATCAGCCCCAGCATTTT; CDR3aa: CASRKVGGSNNQPQHF
d_gene: TRBD2; j_gene: TRBJ2-1; v_gene: TRBV7-6; abundance: NA; CDR3nt: TGTGCCAGCAGCGCCAAGACTAGCGGGAGATTGAATGAGCAGTTCTTC; CDR3aa: CASSAKTSGRLNEQFF
d_gene: TRBD2; j_gene: TRBJ2-3; v_gene: TRBV27; abundance: NA; CDR3nt: TGTGCCAGCAGTTTATTGAGTAGCGGGAGAACAGATACGCAGTATTTT; CDR3aa: CASSLLSSGRTDTQYF
d_gene: NA; j_gene: TRBJ2-2; v_gene: TRBV6-5; abundance: NA; CDR3nt: TGTGCCAGCAGTTACTCTGGGCTGACCGGGGAGCTGTTTTTT; CDR3aa: CASSYSGLTGELFF
d_gene: NA; j_gene: TRBJ2-7; v_gene: TRBV7-8; abundance: NA; CDR3nt: TGTGCCAGCAGTGGACAGAAAGACGAGCAGTACTTC; CDR3aa: CASSGQKDEQYF
d_gene: TRBD1; j_gene: TRBJ2-1; v_gene: TRBV27; abundance: NA; CDR3nt: TGTGCCAGCAGTCCACTGACAGGGGGTTGGAATGAGCAGTTCTTC; CDR3aa: CASSPLTGGWNEQFF
d_gene: TRBD1; j_gene: TRBJ1-1; v_gene: TRBV6-1; abundance: NA; CDR3nt: TGTGCCAGCAGTGAAGCGCGAGGGGGACAGATGAACACTGAAGCTTTCTTT; CDR3aa: CASSEARGGQMNTEAFF
d_gene: NA; j_gene: TRBJ1-2; v_gene: TRBV4-1; abundance: NA; CDR3nt: TGCGCCAGCAGCCAAGATGGGCAGGGGTATGGCTACACCTTC; CDR3aa: CASSQDGQGYGYTF
d_gene: NA; j_gene: TRBJ1-1; v_gene: TRBV5-4; abundance: once; CDR3nt: TGTGCCAGCAGCTCTCAGGGGACCAGGCAAGCTTTCTTT; CDR3aa: CASSSQGTRQAFF
d_gene: TRBD2; j_gene: TRBJ2-7; v_gene: TRBV28; abundance: NA; CDR3nt: TGTGCCAGCCGGGGACTAGCGGGAGGGTATTCGGAGGAGCAGTACTTC; CDR3aa: CASRGLAGGYSEEQYF
d_gene: NA; j_gene: TRBJ1-5; v_gene: TRBV10-2; abundance: NA; CDR3nt: TGCGCCAGCAGTGAGTCAGGATATCAGCCCCAGCATTTT; CDR3aa: CASSESGYQPQHF
d_gene: NA; j_gene: TRBJ2-3; v_gene: TRBV11-2; abundance: NA; CDR3nt: TGTGCCAGCAGCTCGGACGTCTCAGATACGCAGTATTTT; CDR3aa: CASSSDVSDTQYF
d_gene: TRBD2; j_gene: TRBJ2-3; v_gene: TRBV30; abundance: NA; CDR3nt: TGTGCCTGGACACTAGCGGGAGGGCCTTTGAGTTCAGATACGCAGTATTTT; CDR3aa: CAWTLAGGPLSSDTQYF
d_gene: TRBD2; j_gene: TRBJ2-7; v_gene: TRBV11-3; abundance: NA; CDR3nt: TGTGCCAGCAGCTCGAGGACTAGCAGCACCTACGAGCAGTACTTC; CDR3aa: CASSSRTSSTYEQYF